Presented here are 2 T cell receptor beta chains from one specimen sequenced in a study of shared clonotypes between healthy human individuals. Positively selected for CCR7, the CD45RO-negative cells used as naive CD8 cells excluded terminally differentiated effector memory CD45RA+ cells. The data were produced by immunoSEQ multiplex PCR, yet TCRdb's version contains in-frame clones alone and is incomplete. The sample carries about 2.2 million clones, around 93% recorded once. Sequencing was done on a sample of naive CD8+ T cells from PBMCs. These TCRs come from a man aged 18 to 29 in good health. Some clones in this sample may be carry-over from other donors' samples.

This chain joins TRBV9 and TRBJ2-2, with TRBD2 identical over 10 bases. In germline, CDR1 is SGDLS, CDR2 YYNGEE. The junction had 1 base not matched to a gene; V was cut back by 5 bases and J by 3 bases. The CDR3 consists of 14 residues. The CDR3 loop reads CASRGTSDTGELFF. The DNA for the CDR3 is TGTGCCAGCAGGGGGACTAGCGACACCGGGGAGCTGTTTTTT.

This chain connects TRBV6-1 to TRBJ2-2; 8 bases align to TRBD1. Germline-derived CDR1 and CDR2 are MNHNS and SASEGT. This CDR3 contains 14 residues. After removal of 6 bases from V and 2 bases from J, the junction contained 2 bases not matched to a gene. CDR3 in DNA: TGTGCCAGCAGCAGGGGGCTCAACACCGGGGAGCTGTTTTTT. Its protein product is CASSRGLNTGELFF.